This record concerns one TCR beta chain sequence. A second PCR, run for roughly 7 to 12 cycles, used a sample-barcoded 5' primer plus a J-beta primer mix. Every single cDNA molecule received a tag from a template-switch adaptor with 12 random nucleotides. MiXCR, run by TCRdb on the 5' RACE reads, gives a single entry per CDR3 protein. The data contain 1.5 million to 2 million distinct CDR3 sequences, about 35% of them singletons. This record comes from a study of blood T cells in healthy people across ages. Germline V lookup: CDR1 SGHKS, CDR2 YYEKEE (reference sequence). Trimming stripped 6 bases from V and 5 bases from J, with 12 bases between. The CDR3 covers 13 residues. The study isolated at least 7 million PBMCs from each sample.

Sequencing was carried out using blood. V usage is TRBV5-5 and J usage is TRBJ2-1; TRBD1 is a possible D gene (6 bases). The TCR sequence derives from a woman in her twenties or thirties in good health. CDR3: CASIRDNNNEQFF. The CDR3, as DNA: TGTGCCAGCATCCGGGACAACAACAATGAGCAGTTCTTC.